This paragraph reports one T cell receptor (beta chain). The antigen is not known. This specimen comes from a study of cytotoxic CD8 clonotypes in ibrutinib-treated CLL. Background on the study: Across the patients, roughly ten were relapsed/refractory, 15 treatment-naive and 17 to 18 IGHV unmutated. Whole-study findings and limits: There were few public clonotypes, and on treatment they contracted or stayed stable.

V was shortened by 4 bases and J by 6 bases, with 13 bases between the two germline ends. The CDR3 extends over 14 amino acids. Germline assignment: CDR1 SGHRS and CDR2 YFSETQ. Clones were read by immunoSEQ multiplex PCR, and TCRdb kept only the in-frame ones, dropping some. The profile shows about 18,000 clones, over 70% of them singletons. With cryopreserved PBMCs as the source, 2 to 2.5 micrograms of genomic DNA went to TCR beta libraries. The clonotype was recovered from a human donor with chronic lymphocytic leukemia. This specimen was PBMCs, taken before ibrutinib treatment. The chain combines TRBV5-1 with TRBJ2-2, with D perhaps TRBD1 (5 bases). CDR3 residues: CASSLRVPPGELFF. The CDR3 DNA reads TGCGCCAGCAGCCTCAGGGTCCCCCCCGGGGAGCTGTTTTTT.